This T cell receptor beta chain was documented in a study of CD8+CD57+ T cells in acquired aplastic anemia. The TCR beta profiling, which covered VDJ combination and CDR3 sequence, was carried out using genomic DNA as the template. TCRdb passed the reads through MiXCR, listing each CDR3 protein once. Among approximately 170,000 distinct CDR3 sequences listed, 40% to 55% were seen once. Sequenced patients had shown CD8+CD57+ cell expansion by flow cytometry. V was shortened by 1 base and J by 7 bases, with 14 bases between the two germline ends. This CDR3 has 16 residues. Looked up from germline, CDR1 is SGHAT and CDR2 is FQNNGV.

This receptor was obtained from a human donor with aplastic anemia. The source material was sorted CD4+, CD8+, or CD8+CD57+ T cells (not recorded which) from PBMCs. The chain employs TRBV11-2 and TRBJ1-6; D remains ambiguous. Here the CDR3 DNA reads TGTGCCAGCAGCTTAGTCTTGACACGGAGCAATTCACCCCTCCACTTT. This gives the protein CASSLVLTRSNSPLHF.